This is a list of T cell receptor beta chains from one sample in a study of T-cell reconstitution after alpha-beta-depleted transplantation in children. From the PCR reads, TCRdb called clonotypes with MiXCR, one entry per CDR3 protein. The sample has under 35,000 distinct CDR3 sequences; roughly a sixth are singletons. The specimen was PBMCs, mostly from graft donor cells, collected 60 days after TCRalphabeta/CD19-depleted stem cell transplant. These receptors were collected from a male patient aged 2-10 years who had a stem cell transplant for acute lymphoblastic leukemia, so the T cells may come from the graft donor. The CDR3 runs from the conserved cysteine through the conserved F or W. The D gene is left open where the match is weak. Size is omitted from some rows. Given values are once, few, many or a class for expanded clones.

d_call j_call clone_size v_call cdr3_aa cdr3_nt
. TRBJ1-1 many TRBV29-1 CSGREDWDTEAFF TGCAGCGGGAGAGAGGATTGGGACACTGAAGCTTTCTTT
TRBD2 TRBJ2-5 . TRBV5-1 CASSLAGSGGASETQYF TGCGCCAGCAGCTTGGCTGGTAGCGGGGGGGCGTCAGAGACCCAGTACTTC
. TRBJ1-5 many TRBV7-2 CASSLQGAILNQPQHF TGTGCCAGCAGCTTACAAGGGGCAATCCTCAATCAGCCCCAGCATTTT
TRBD1 TRBJ1-3 many TRBV28 CASIRRTGAGNTIYF TGTGCCAGCATCCGCAGGACAGGGGCTGGAAACACCATATATTTT
. TRBJ1-1 . TRBV4-2 CASSQDSEKAFF TGTGCCAGCAGCCAAGATAGTGAGAAAGCTTTCTTT
. TRBJ2-2 many TRBV6-2/TRBV6-3 CASSYSPRQARNTGELFF TGTGCCAGCAGTTACTCCCCCCGACAGGCCCGGAACACCGGGGAGCTGTTTTTT
TRBD2 TRBJ2-5 few TRBV9 CASSVLAGGPLETQYF TGTGCCAGCAGCGTCCTAGCGGGGGGGCCGTTGGAGACCCAGTACTTC
. TRBJ1-2 many TRBV28 CAILTGNYGYTF TGTGCCATCCTCACAGGGAACTATGGCTACACCTTC
. TRBJ1-5 many TRBV4-3 CASSQEGRSNQPQHF TGCGCCAGCAGCCAAGAAGGGCGCAGCAATCAGCCCCAGCATTTT
TRBD2 TRBJ2-1 once TRBV12-3/TRBV12-4 CALSLAPGLAGVIGEQFF TGTGCCCTCAGTTTAGCGCCCGGACTAGCGGGAGTAATAGGTGAGCAGTTCTTC
. TRBJ2-3 few TRBV28 CAIDSLRFGEGTDTQYF TGTGCCATCGACTCCCTTAGATTCGGGGAGGGCACAGATACGCAGTATTTT
. TRBJ2-7 many TRBV29-1 CSVEGGADEQYF TGCAGCGTTGAAGGGGGGGCCGACGAGCAGTACTTC
. TRBJ2-1 few TRBV20-1 CSASGHSSYNEQFF TGCAGTGCTAGCGGACATAGCTCCTACAATGAGCAGTTCTTC